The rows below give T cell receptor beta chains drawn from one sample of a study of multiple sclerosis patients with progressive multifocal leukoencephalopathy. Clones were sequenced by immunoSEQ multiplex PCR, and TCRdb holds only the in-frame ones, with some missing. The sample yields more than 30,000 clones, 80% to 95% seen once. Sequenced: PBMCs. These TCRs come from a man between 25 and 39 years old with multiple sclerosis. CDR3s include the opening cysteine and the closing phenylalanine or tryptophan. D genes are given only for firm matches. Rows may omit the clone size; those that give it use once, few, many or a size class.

CDR3nt: TGTGCCAGCAGCTTAGCAGGGGGGAGCACCTTCTTC; CDR3aa: CASSLAGGSTFF; d_gene: -; v_gene: TRBV7-9; j_gene: TRBJ2-1; abundance: -
CDR3nt: TGCGCCAGCAGCCCGGACAGGGGGACGTTTGAGACCCAGTACTTC; CDR3aa: CASSPDRGTFETQYF; d_gene: TRBD1; v_gene: TRBV4-1; j_gene: TRBJ2-5; abundance: -
CDR3nt: TGTGCCACCAGCACTTGGGTGACTAGCGGTTACAATGAGCAGTTCTTC; CDR3aa: CATSTWVTSGYNEQFF; d_gene: TRBD2; v_gene: TRBV15; j_gene: TRBJ2-1; abundance: -
CDR3nt: TGCAGTGCTAGAGACCCAGATACGCAGTATTTT; CDR3aa: CSARDPDTQYF; d_gene: -; v_gene: TRBV20-1; j_gene: TRBJ2-3; abundance: -
CDR3nt: TGTGCCACTAGGGACGGTTACACCGGGGAGCTGTTTTTT; CDR3aa: CATRDGYTGELFF; d_gene: -; v_gene: TRBV10-3; j_gene: TRBJ2-2; abundance: few
CDR3nt: TGTGCCAGCTCACCCCGACAGGGGACCGGGGAGCTGTTTTTT; CDR3aa: CASSPRQGTGELFF; d_gene: TRBD1; v_gene: TRBV18; j_gene: TRBJ2-2; abundance: -
CDR3nt: TGTGCCAGCAGCTTCCGTCTAGCGCTGCCAGATACGCAGTATTTT; CDR3aa: CASSFRLALPDTQYF; d_gene: -; v_gene: TRBV5-6; j_gene: TRBJ2-3; abundance: -
CDR3nt: TGTGCCAGCAGCTTTTCCTACGAGCAGTACTTC; CDR3aa: CASSFSYEQYF; d_gene: -; v_gene: TRBV7-2; j_gene: TRBJ2-7; abundance: once
CDR3nt: TGTGCCAGCAGCTTAAACAATGAGCAGTTCTTC; CDR3aa: CASSLNNEQFF; d_gene: -; v_gene: TRBV7-9; j_gene: TRBJ2-1; abundance: -
CDR3nt: TGTGCCAGCAGCATACTAGCGCCCTACAATGAGCAGTTCTTC; CDR3aa: CASSILAPYNEQFF; d_gene: TRBD2; v_gene: TRBV11-1; j_gene: TRBJ2-1; abundance: -
CDR3nt: TGTGCCAGCAGCTTACTGACTAGCGGAGGATACAATGAGCAGTTCTTC; CDR3aa: CASSLLTSGGYNEQFF; d_gene: TRBD2; v_gene: TRBV11-3; j_gene: TRBJ2-1; abundance: -
CDR3nt: TGTGCCAGCAGCCCAAGGGGGCGAAGCACTGAAGCTTTCTTT; CDR3aa: CASSPRGRSTEAFF; d_gene: TRBD1; v_gene: TRBV7-9; j_gene: TRBJ1-1; abundance: -
CDR3nt: TGTGCCAGCAGCTTTAGGGGGGTCTCCTACGAGCAGTACTTC; CDR3aa: CASSFRGVSYEQYF; d_gene: -; v_gene: TRBV7-2; j_gene: TRBJ2-7; abundance: -
CDR3nt: TGTGCCTGGAGCCAGGGGGTTTACGAGCAGTACTTC; CDR3aa: CAWSQGVYEQYF; d_gene: TRBD1; v_gene: TRBV30; j_gene: TRBJ2-7; abundance: once
CDR3nt: TGTGCCAGCAGTACAGACCAAGGGGTAGCTTTCTTT; CDR3aa: CASSTDQGVAFF; d_gene: -; v_gene: TRBV2; j_gene: TRBJ1-1; abundance: -
CDR3nt: TGTGCCAGCAGATTAACCGGGACCCCTCGGGAGACCCAGTACTTC; CDR3aa: CASRLTGTPRETQYF; d_gene: -; v_gene: TRBV6-5; j_gene: TRBJ2-5; abundance: -
CDR3nt: TGCAGCGTTGCAGGGGCCCTGAACACCGGGGAGCTGTTTTTT; CDR3aa: CSVAGALNTGELFF; d_gene: -; v_gene: TRBV29-1; j_gene: TRBJ2-2; abundance: -
CDR3nt: TGTGCCAGCAGAACTCCGGGACACGGCTACGAGCAGTACTTC; CDR3aa: CASRTPGHGYEQYF; d_gene: -; v_gene: TRBV6-5; j_gene: TRBJ2-7; abundance: -
CDR3nt: TGCGCCAGCAGCCAAGTTGCTCGCACCTCCACAGATACGCAGTATTTT; CDR3aa: CASSQVARTSTDTQYF; d_gene: -; v_gene: TRBV4-1; j_gene: TRBJ2-3; abundance: -
CDR3nt: TGCGCCAGCAGCCAGCCGGGACAGGGCTACGAGCAGTACTTC; CDR3aa: CASSQPGQGYEQYF; d_gene: TRBD1; v_gene: TRBV4-3; j_gene: TRBJ2-7; abundance: -
CDR3nt: TGTGCCAGCAGTCTCCTGGGGTCGGGAGCAACTAATGAAAAACTGTTTTTT; CDR3aa: CASSLLGSGATNEKLFF; d_gene: -; v_gene: TRBV7-9; j_gene: TRBJ1-4; abundance: -
CDR3nt: TGTGCCAGCAGTTACCCGGGTCCCGGATTAGGGGAGCTGTTTTTT; CDR3aa: CASSYPGPGLGELFF; d_gene: -; v_gene: TRBV6-5; j_gene: TRBJ2-2; abundance: -
CDR3nt: TGCGCCAGCAGCTTGGCGGGGACAGGGCTGGCGTTTTATGGCTACACCTTC; CDR3aa: CASSLAGTGLAFYGYTF; d_gene: TRBD1; v_gene: TRBV5-1; j_gene: TRBJ1-2; abundance: -
CDR3nt: TGTGCCAGCAGTGAGAAGGGACAGGGGAACACCGGGGAGCTGTTTTTT; CDR3aa: CASSEKGQGNTGELFF; d_gene: TRBD1; v_gene: TRBV2; j_gene: TRBJ2-2; abundance: -
CDR3nt: TGTGCCAGCAGCGTGAGTGGGGCGAACCAAGAGACCCAGTACTTC; CDR3aa: CASSVSGANQETQYF; d_gene: -; v_gene: TRBV9; j_gene: TRBJ2-5; abundance: -
CDR3nt: TGTGCCAGCAGTTCACCCGGGACAGGGGGCGGGGAGACCCAGTACTTC; CDR3aa: CASSSPGTGGGETQYF; d_gene: TRBD1; v_gene: TRBV7-9; j_gene: TRBJ2-5; abundance: -
CDR3nt: TGTGCCAGTAGTCTTGGACAGGGGAGGAACACTGAAGCTTTCTTT; CDR3aa: CASSLGQGRNTEAFF; d_gene: TRBD1; v_gene: TRBV19; j_gene: TRBJ1-1; abundance: -
CDR3nt: TGTGCCAGCAGCCAAGTAGGGTGGCAGTTCTTC; CDR3aa: CASSQVGWQFF; d_gene: -; v_gene: TRBV14; j_gene: TRBJ2-1; abundance: -
CDR3nt: TGTGCCATCACGGAACCTGGAGCTTTCTTT; CDR3aa: CAITEPGAFF; d_gene: -; v_gene: TRBV7-9; j_gene: TRBJ1-1; abundance: -
CDR3nt: TGTGCCACCACGACAGGGGGCGGTGAGCAGTTCTTC; CDR3aa: CATTTGGGEQFF; d_gene: TRBD1; v_gene: TRBV2; j_gene: TRBJ2-1; abundance: -
CDR3nt: TGCGCCAGCAGGAGAGGGGACAGCACAGATACGCAGTATTTT; CDR3aa: CASRRGDSTDTQYF; d_gene: -; v_gene: TRBV10-2; j_gene: TRBJ2-3; abundance: large
CDR3nt: TGTGCCAGCAGTCTCCGCGATCAGACAGATACGCAGTATTTT; CDR3aa: CASSLRDQTDTQYF; d_gene: -; v_gene: TRBV27; j_gene: TRBJ2-3; abundance: -